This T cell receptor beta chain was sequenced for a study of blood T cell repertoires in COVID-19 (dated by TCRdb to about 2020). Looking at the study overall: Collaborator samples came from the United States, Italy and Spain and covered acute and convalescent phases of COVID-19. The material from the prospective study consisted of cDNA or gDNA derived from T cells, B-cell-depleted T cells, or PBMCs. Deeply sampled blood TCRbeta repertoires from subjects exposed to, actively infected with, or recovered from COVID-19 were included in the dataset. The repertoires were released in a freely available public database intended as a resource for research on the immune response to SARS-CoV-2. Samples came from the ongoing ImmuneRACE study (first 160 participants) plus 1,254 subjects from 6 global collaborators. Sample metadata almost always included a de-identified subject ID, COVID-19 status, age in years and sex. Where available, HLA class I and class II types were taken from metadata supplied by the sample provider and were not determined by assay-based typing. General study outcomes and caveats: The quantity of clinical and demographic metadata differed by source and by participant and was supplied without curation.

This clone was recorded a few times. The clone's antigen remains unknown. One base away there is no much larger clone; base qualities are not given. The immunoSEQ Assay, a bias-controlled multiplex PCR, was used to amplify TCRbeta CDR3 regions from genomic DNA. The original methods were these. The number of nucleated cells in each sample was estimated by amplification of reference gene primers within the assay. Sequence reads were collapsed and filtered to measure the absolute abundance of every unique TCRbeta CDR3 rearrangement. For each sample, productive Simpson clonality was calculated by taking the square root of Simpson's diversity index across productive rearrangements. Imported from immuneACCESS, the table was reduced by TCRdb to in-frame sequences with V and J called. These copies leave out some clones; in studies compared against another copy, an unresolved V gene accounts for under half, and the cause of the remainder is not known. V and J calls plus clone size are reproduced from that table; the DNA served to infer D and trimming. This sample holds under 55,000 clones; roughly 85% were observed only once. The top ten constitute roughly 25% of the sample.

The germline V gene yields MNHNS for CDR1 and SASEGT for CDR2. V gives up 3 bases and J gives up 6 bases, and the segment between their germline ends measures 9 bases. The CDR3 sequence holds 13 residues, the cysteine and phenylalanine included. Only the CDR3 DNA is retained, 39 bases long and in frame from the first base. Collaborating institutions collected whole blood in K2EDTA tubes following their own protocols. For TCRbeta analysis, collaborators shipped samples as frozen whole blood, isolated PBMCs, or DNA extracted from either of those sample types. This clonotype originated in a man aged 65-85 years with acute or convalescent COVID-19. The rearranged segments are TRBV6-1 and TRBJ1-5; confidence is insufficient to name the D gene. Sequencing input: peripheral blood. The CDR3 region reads CASSDSLGQPQHF. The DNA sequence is TGTGCCAGCAGTGACAGCCTAGGTCAGCCCCAGCATTTT.